This is a list of T cell receptor beta chains from one sample in a study of T cell repertoires in cytomegalovirus infection. TCRdb redid the calling of the reads with MiXCR, one entry per CDR3 protein. Of fewer than 200,000 distinct CDR3 sequences in the sample, approximately 19% were seen once. The sequenced sample was PBMCs. Receptor source: a human donor in good health (CMV status not recorded). Some clones in this sample may be carry-over from other donors' samples. CDR3s include the opening cysteine and the closing phenylalanine or tryptophan. A D gene is named only where the DNA matches it firmly. The size entry is marked missing in some rows and otherwise reads once, few, many or a size class.

.	many	TRBV7-2	TRBJ2-7	CASSLAFAQNSYEQYF	TGTGCCAGCAGCTTAGCGTTCGCACAGAACTCCTACGAGCAGTACTTC
TRBD1	few	TRBV5-4	TRBJ2-7	CASSSGQGRHEQYF	TGTGCCAGCAGCTCGGGACAGGGCAGGCACGAGCAGTACTTC
.	few	TRBV7-9	TRBJ2-2	CASSRSAAPGELFF	TGTGCCAGCAGCCGATCGGCAGCCCCCGGGGAGCTGTTTTTT
.	.	TRBV6-2/TRBV6-3	TRBJ2-7	CASTHGNEQYF	TGTGCCAGCACTCACGGCAACGAGCAGTACTTC
TRBD1	.	TRBV5-1	TRBJ2-2	CASSIRQGPNTGELFF	TGCGCCAGCAGCATACGACAGGGGCCGAACACCGGGGAGCTGTTTTTT
TRBD2	many	TRBV7-3	TRBJ2-1	CASSPTSVSYNEQFF	TGTGCCAGCAGCCCTACTAGCGTCTCCTACAATGAGCAGTTCTTC
.	many	TRBV7-2	TRBJ1-2	CASSVAQGWGYTF	TGTGCCAGCAGCGTCGCACAGGGATGGGGCTACACCTTC
.	.	TRBV19	TRBJ1-2	CASSILGTEGYTF	TGTGCCAGTAGTATACTCGGGACGGAGGGCTACACCTTC
.	many	TRBV7-2	TRBJ2-7	CASSEATGYEQYF	TGTGCCAGCAGCGAGGCGACTGGCTACGAGCAGTACTTC
.	few	TRBV7-2	TRBJ2-6	CASSLRRGPNVSGANVLTF	TGTGCCAGCAGCTTACGAAGGGGCCCTAACGTCTCTGGGGCCAACGTCCTGACTTTC
TRBD2	many	TRBV7-9	TRBJ2-7	CASSLDSGGTYEQYF	TGTGCCAGCAGCTTAGACAGCGGGGGCACCTACGAGCAGTACTTC
.	.	TRBV6-2/TRBV6-3	TRBJ2-5	CASSYQADQETQYF	TGTGCCAGCAGTTACCAGGCCGATCAAGAGACCCAGTACTTC
TRBD2	many	TRBV7-2	TRBJ2-1	CASSLVRGDNEQFF	TGTGCCAGCAGCTTAGTTCGGGGGGACAATGAGCAGTTCTTC
.	few	TRBV11-3	TRBJ2-3	CASSSSRGGGTDTQYF	TGTGCCAGCAGCTCCTCTCGGGGCGGGGGCACAGATACGCAGTATTTT
.	.	TRBV5-1	TRBJ1-1	CASSKGQTNTEAFF	TGCGCCAGCAGCAAGGGACAAACGAACACTGAAGCTTTCTTT
.	.	TRBV7-4	TRBJ2-1	CASSLGEYNVQFF	TGTGCCAGCAGCTTAGGGGAATACAATGTGCAGTTCTTC
TRBD1	few	TRBV12-5	TRBJ2-7	CASGPGQGGHHEQYF	TGTGCTAGTGGCCCTGGACAGGGCGGACACCACGAGCAGTACTTC
.	many	TRBV7-2	TRBJ2-2	CASSLLRNTGELFF	TGTGCCAGCAGCTTGTTACGAAACACCGGGGAGCTGTTTTTT
.	many	TRBV7-2	TRBJ1-2	CASSLVTRGYGYTF	TGTGCCAGCAGCTTAGTAACCAGGGGCTATGGCTACACCTTC
TRBD2	.	TRBV7-3	TRBJ2-5	CASSLGLAGSETQYF	TGTGCCAGCAGCTTAGGTTTAGCGGGATCGGAGACCCAGTACTTC
TRBD2	few	TRBV7-9	TRBJ2-5	CASSILAVQETQYF	TGTGCCAGCAGCATACTAGCGGTCCAAGAGACCCAGTACTTC
.	.	TRBV2	TRBJ1-5	CASSVQGSQPQHF	TGTGCCAGCAGTGTGCAGGGGAGTCAGCCCCAGCATTTT
TRBD1	.	TRBV19	TRBJ1-1	CASSFTGAVSHTEAFF	TGTGCCAGTAGTTTCACAGGGGCCGTATCGCACACTGAAGCTTTCTTT
.	few	TRBV5-1	TRBJ2-3	CASTLGSGNTDTQYF	TGCGCCAGCACTCTGGGTTCAGGGAACACAGATACGCAGTATTTT
.	.	TRBV13	TRBJ2-7	CASSTPPAGWNEQYF	TGTGCCAGCAGCACACCCCCCGCAGGTTGGAACGAGCAGTACTTC
TRBD1	few	TRBV7-3	TRBJ2-1	CASSSIGQVRYNEQFF	TGTGCCAGCAGCTCAATAGGACAGGTCCGCTACAATGAGCAGTTCTTC
TRBD1	many	TRBV29-1	TRBJ1-1	CSVEASDRLGFLAFF	TGCAGCGTCGAGGCCTCGGACAGGCTAGGTTTCTTGGCTTTCTTT
.	many	TRBV7-2	TRBJ2-5	CASSPQETQYF	TGTGCCAGCAGCCCTCAAGAGACCCAGTACTTC
.	.	TRBV6-6	TRBJ1-5	CASSSRDPNQPQHF	TGTGCCAGCAGTTCCCGGGACCCCAATCAGCCCCAGCATTTT
.	many	TRBV7-8	TRBJ1-1	CASDSRQSNLNTEAFF	TGTGCCAGCGACAGTAGACAGTCAAACCTGAACACTGAAGCTTTCTTT
.	.	TRBV20-1	TRBJ1-5	CSARDGTYNQPLHF	TGCAGTGCTAGAGATGGGACGTACAATCAGCCCCTGCATTTT
.	.	TRBV7-2	TRBJ2-1	CASSLEGLLEQFF	TGTGCCAGCAGTCTAGAGGGTTTATTAGAGCAGTTCTTC
.	.	TRBV4-1	TRBJ1-5	CASSQGPYSNQPQHF	TGCGCCAGCAGCCAAGGACCGTATAGCAATCAGCCCCAGCATTTT
TRBD1	.	TRBV28	TRBJ2-4	CASSQGQGVAKNIQYF	TGTGCCAGCAGTCAAGGACAGGGGGTGGCCAAAAACATTCAGTACTTC
.	.	TRBV23-1	TRBJ2-7	CASSPHLPVKGPRTYAQYF	TGCGCCAGCAGTCCTCACCTTCCCGTGAAGGGGCCCAGAACCTACGCGCAGTACTTC
.	few	TRBV20-1	TRBJ2-3	CSATRPGGDTQYF	TGCAGTGCTACTCGGCCCGGGGGAGATACGCAGTATTTT
.	.	TRBV5-6	TRBJ1-1	CASSLLGRTDTEAFF	TGTGCCAGCAGCCTTTTAGGTCGTACGGACACTGAAGCTTTCTTT
TRBD2	.	TRBV24-1	TRBJ2-1	CATSPESQLAGVYNEQFF	TGTGCCACCAGTCCTGAGAGCCAACTAGCGGGAGTCTACAATGAGCAGTTCTTC
.	many	TRBV28	TRBJ2-6	CASSPRGLGANVLTF	TGTGCCAGCAGCCCCCGGGGTCTTGGGGCCAACGTCCTGACTTTC
TRBD2	.	TRBV7-9	TRBJ2-1	CASSSLQRGAHYNEQFF	TGTGCCAGCAGCTCCCTTCAGCGGGGGGCCCACTACAATGAGCAGTTCTTC
TRBD1	once	TRBV27	TRBJ2-7	CASSFSGQGGYEQYF	TGTGCCAGCAGTTTTTCAGGACAGGGAGGTTACGAGCAGTACTTC
TRBD2	few	TRBV9	TRBJ2-7	CASSVGSGLASYEQYF	TGTGCCAGCAGCGTAGGGTCGGGACTAGCGTCATACGAGCAGTACTTC
.	many	TRBV7-2	TRBJ2-1	CASSLVPGTYNEQFF	TGTGCCAGCAGCTTAGTACCGGGAACCTACAATGAGCAGTTCTTC
.	.	TRBV12-3/TRBV12-4	TRBJ1-3	CASSPRGRMGPSGNTIYF	TGTGCCAGCAGCCCCCGGGGACGGATGGGACCCTCTGGAAACACCATATATTTT
TRBD1	.	TRBV5-6	TRBJ2-2	CASSPLSVQGKANTGELFF	TGTGCCAGCAGCCCGCTATCTGTACAGGGGAAGGCGAACACCGGGGAGCTGTTTTTT
TRBD2	once	TRBV28	TRBJ2-7	CASSRTSGGTYEQYF	TGTGCCAGCAGCCGGACTAGCGGGGGGACCTACGAGCAGTACTTC
.	many	TRBV7-2	TRBJ1-1	CASSLVPELGDEAFF	TGTGCCAGCAGCTTAGTCCCAGAGTTGGGGGATGAAGCTTTCTTT
.	.	TRBV7-6	TRBJ2-7	CASSLTGLAYEQYF	TGTGCCAGCAGCTTAACGGGCCTCGCCTACGAGCAGTACTTC
TRBD2	.	TRBV19	TRBJ2-2	CASSEGLAVTGELFF	TGTGCCAGTAGTGAGGGACTAGCGGTCACCGGGGAGCTGTTTTTT
TRBD2	.	TRBV5-4	TRBJ2-4	CASSVKTSGQAKNIQYF	TGTGCCAGCAGCGTAAAAACTAGCGGGCAAGCCAAAAACATTCAGTACTTC
.	few	TRBV29-1	TRBJ1-1	CSGRNTEAFF	TGCAGTGGGAGGAACACTGAAGCTTTCTTT